Given below is one T cell receptor beta chain in context. The data originate from a study of control samples from healthy donors and cancer patients. Here immunoSEQ multiplex PCR was the method, and the copy in TCRdb shows in-frame clones only, minus some. The data show approximately 170,000 clones, with 91% seen just once and approximately 1.5% held by the top ten. The J segment lost 7 bases and the V segment lost 2 bases, leaving 9 bases of the junction unmatched. Looked up from germline, CDR1 is LGHDT and CDR2 is YNNKEL (reference sequence). The CDR3 covers 16 residues. The sequencing sample was made of blood. The chain uses TRBV3-1 (or the pseudogene TRBV3-2) and TRBJ2-1; TRBD2 matches at 9 bases. This receptor was identified in a woman aged 25 to 39 in good health. CDR3: CASSQQKLAGTNEQFF. DNA of the CDR3: TGTGCCAGCAGCCAACAAAAACTAGCGGGTACAAATGAGCAGTTCTTC.